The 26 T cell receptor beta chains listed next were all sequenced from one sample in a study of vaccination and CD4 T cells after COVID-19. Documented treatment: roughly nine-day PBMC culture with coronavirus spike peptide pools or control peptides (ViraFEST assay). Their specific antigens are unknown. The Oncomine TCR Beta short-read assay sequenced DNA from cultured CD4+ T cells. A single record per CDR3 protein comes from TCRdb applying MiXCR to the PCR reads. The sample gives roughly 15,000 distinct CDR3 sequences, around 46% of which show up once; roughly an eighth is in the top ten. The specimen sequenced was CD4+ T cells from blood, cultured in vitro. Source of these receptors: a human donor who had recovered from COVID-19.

CDR3 amino acids: CASSLKGGNYSPLHF. CDR3 bases: TGTGCCAGCAGCCTTAAGGGGGGGAACTATTCACCCCTCCACTTT. The J gene is TRBJ1-6, the V gene TRBV27, with TRBD1 as a possible D gene (6 bases). The CDR3 extends over 15 amino acids. Per the germline V gene, CDR1 is MNHEY and CDR2 is SMNVEV (reference sequence). Trimming took off 6 bases at V and 8 bases at J, with 17 bases between the two ends.

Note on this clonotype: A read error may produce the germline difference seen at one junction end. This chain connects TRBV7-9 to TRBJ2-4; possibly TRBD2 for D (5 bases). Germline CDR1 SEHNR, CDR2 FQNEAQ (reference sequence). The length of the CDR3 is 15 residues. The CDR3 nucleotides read TGTGCCAGCAGCGGTACTACTCTAGCCAAAAACATTCTGTACTTC. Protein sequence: CASSGTTLAKNILYF.

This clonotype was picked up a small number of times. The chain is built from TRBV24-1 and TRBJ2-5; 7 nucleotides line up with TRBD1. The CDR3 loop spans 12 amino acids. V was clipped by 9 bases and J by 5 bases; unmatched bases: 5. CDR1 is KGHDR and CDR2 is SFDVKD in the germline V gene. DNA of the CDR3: TGTGCCACCGGGACAGATAGGGAGACCCAGTACTTC. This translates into CATGTDRETQYF.

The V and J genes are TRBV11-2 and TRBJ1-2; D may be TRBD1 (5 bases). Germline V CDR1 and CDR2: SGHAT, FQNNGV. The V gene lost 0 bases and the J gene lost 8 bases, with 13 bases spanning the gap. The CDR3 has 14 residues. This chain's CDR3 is CASSLEVQGRGYTF. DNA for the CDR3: TGTGCCAGCAGCTTAGAGGTGCAGGGAAGGGGCTACACCTTC.

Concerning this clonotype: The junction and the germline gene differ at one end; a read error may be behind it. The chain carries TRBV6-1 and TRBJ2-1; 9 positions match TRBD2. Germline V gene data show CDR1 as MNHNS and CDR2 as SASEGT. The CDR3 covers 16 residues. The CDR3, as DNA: TGTGCCATCAGTGATAACCAGGGACTAGCTAACAATGAGCAGTTCTTC. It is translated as CAISDNQGLANNEQFF.

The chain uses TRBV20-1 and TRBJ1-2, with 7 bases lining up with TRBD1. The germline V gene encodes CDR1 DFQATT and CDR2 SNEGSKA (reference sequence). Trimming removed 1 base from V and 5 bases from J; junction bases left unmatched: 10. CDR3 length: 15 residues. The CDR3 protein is CSARVFSDREYGYTF. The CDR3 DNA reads TGCAGTGCTAGAGTGTTTAGTGACAGGGAGTATGGCTACACCTTC.

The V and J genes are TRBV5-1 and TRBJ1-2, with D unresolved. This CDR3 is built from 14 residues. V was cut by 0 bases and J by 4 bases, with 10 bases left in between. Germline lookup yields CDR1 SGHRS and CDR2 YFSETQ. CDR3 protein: CASSLDLWAYGYTF. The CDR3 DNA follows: TGCGCCAGCAGCTTGGACCTATGGGCCTATGGCTACACCTTC.

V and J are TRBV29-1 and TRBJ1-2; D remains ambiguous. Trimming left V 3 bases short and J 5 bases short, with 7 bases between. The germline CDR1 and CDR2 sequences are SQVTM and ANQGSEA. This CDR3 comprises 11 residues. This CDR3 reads CSVDGNYGYTF. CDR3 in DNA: TGCAGCGTTGACGGGAATTATGGCTACACCTTC.

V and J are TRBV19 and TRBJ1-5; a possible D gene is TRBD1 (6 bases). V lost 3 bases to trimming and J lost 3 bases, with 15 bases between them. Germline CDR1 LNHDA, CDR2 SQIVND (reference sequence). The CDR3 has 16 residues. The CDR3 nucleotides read TGTGCCAGTAGTATGACTGCGGGGGCCCTCAATCAGCCCCAGCATTTT. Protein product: CASSMTAGALNQPQHF.

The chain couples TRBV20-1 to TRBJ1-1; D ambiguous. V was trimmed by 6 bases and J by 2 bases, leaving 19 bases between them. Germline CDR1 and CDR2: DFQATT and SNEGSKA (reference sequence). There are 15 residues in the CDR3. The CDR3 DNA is TGCAGTGCGCTCGAGGCCAGAACCCTCAACACTGAAGCTTTCTTT. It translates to CSALEARTLNTEAFF.

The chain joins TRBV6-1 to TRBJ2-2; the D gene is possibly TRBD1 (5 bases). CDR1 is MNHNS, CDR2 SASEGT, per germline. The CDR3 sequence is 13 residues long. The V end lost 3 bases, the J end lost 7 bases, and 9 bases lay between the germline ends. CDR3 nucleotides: TGTGCCAGCAGTGAGACAGCCTACGGGGAGCTGTTTTTT. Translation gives CASSETAYGELFF.

CDR3 residues: CSVAAGTNTEAFF. The CDR3 DNA follows: TGCAGCGTTGCGGCAGGGACGAACACTGAAGCTTTCTTT. The gene calls are TRBV29-1 and TRBJ1-1; weak D call: TRBD1 (5 bases). Trimming took off 4 bases at V and 1 base at J, with 10 bases between the two ends. The CDR3 contains 13 residues. Germline CDR1 and CDR2: SQVTM and ANQGSEA. The full variable domain, in which reference TRBV29-1 and TRBJ1-1 provide the parts outside the CDR3, is SAVISQKPSRDICQRGTSLTIQCQVDSQVTMMFWYRQQPGQSLTLIATANQGSEATYESGFVIDKFPISRPNLTFSTLTVSNMSPEDSSIYLCSVAAGTNTEAFFGQGTRLTVV.

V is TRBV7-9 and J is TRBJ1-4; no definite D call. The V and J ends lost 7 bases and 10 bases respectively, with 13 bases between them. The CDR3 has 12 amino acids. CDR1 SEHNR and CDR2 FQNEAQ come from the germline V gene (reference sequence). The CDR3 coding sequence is TGTGCCAGCAACTCGGCGAGGCGAAAACTGTTTTTT. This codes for CASNSARRKLFF. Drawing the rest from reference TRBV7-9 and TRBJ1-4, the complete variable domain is DTGVSQNPRHKITKRGQNVTFRCDPISEHNRLYWYRQTLGQGPEFLTYFQNEAQLEKSRLLSDRFSAERPKGSFSTLEIQRTEQGDSAMYLCASNSARRKLFFGSGTQLSVL.

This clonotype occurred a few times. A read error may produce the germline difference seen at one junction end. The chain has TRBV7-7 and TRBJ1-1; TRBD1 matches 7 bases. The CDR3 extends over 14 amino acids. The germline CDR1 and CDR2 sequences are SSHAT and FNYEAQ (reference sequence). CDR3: CASSRGDRVVEAFF. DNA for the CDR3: TGTGCTAGCAGTAGGGGGGACAGAGTAGTCGAAGCTTTCTTT.

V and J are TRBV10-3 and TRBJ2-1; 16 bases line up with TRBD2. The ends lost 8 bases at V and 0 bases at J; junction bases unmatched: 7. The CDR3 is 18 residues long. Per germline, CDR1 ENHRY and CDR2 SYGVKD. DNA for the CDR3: TGTGCCATCGGAGGGGGGACTAGCGGGGGGGTCTCCTACAATGAGCAGTTCTTC. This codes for CAIGGGTSGGVSYNEQFF.

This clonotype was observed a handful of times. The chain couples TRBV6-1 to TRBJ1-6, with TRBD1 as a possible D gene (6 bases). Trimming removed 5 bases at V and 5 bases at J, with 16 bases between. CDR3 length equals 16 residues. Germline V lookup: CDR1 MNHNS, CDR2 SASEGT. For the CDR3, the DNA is TGTGCCAGCAGTCCCTCATTCGGGGGGCATAATTCACCCCTCCACTTT. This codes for CASSPSFGGHNSPLHF.

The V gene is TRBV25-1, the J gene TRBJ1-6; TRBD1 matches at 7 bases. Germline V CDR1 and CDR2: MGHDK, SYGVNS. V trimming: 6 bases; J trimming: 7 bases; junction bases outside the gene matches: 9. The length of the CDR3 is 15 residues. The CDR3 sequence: CASRRDRVGNSPLHF. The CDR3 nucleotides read TGTGCCAGCAGACGAGACAGGGTTGGAAATTCACCCCTCCACTTT.

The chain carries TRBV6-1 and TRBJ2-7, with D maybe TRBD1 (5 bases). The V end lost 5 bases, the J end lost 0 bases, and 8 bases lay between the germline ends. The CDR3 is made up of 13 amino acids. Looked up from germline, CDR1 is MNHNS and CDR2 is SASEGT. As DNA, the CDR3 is TGTGCCAGCAGTACCGACAGCTCCTACGAGCAGTACTTC. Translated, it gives CASSTDSSYEQYF.

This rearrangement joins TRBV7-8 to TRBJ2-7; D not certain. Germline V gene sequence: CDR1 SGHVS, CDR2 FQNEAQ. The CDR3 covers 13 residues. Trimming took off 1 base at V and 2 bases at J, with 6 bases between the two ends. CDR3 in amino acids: CASSLELAYEQYF. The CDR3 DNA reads TGTGCCAGCAGCTTAGAACTTGCCTACGAGCAGTACTTC.

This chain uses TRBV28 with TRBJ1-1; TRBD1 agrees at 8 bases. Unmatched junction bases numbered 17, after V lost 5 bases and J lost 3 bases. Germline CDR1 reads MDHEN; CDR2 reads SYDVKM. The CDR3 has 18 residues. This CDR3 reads CASSPPGQASRRDTEAFF. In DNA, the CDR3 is TGTGCCAGCAGTCCGCCGGGACAGGCCTCGCGGCGGGACACTGAAGCTTTCTTT.

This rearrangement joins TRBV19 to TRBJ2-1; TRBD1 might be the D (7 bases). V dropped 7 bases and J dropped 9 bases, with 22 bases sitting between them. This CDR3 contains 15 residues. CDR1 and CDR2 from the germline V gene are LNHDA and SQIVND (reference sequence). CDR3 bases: TGTGCCAGTACTATGACAGGGACCATGGGGGGTGAGCAGTTCTTC. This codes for CASTMTGTMGGEQFF.

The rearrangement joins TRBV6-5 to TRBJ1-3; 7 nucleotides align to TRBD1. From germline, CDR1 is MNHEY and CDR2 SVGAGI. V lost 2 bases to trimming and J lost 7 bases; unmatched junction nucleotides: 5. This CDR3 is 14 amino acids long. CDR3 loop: CASSYGPGGNTIYF. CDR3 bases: TGTGCCAGCAGTTACGGCCCAGGGGGTAACACCATATATTTT.

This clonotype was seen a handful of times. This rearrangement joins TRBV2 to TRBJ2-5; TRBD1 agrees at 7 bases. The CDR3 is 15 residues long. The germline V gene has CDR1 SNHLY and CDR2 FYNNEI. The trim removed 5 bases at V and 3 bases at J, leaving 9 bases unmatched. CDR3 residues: CASSSQGLGEETQYF. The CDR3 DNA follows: TGTGCCAGCAGTTCACAGGGGCTTGGGGAAGAGACCCAGTACTTC.

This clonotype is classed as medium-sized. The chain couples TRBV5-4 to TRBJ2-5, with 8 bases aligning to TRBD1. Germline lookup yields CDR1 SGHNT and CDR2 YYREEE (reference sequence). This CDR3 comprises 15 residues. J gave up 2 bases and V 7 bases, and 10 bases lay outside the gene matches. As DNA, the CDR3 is TGTGCCAGCCACACGACAGGGGTGGGTCAAGAGACCCAGTACTTC. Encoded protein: CASHTTGVGQETQYF.

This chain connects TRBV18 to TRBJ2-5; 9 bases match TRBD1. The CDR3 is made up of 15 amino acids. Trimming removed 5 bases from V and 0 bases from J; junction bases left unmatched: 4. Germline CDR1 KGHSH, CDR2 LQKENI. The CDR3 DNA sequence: TGTGCCAGCTCAGGGGACAGGGCGTACCAAGAGACCCAGTACTTC. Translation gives CASSGDRAYQETQYF.

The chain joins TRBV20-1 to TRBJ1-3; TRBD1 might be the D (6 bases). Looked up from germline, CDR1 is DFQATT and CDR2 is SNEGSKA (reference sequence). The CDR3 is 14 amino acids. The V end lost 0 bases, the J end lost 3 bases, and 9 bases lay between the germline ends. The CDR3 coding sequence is TGCAGTGCTAGAGAGCGCAGGGGTGGAAACACCATATATTTT. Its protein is CSARERRGGNTIYF.